The entry below gives a single T cell receptor beta chain sequence along with its context. The sample originates from a study of blood T cell repertoires in COVID-19. Turning to the study itself: Acute-phase and convalescent COVID-19 samples originated in the United States, Italy and Spain. T cells, B-cell-depleted T cells, or PBMCs provided the cDNA or gDNA that served as material.

Trimming removed 5 bases at V and 2 bases at J, with 19 bases between. The CDR3 contains 17 residues. In germline, CDR1 is SGDLS, CDR2 YYNGEE. Those who participated ranged in age from about 18 to 89 years and resided in 20 to 30 US areas. Cohorts were assigned according to the clinical history that participants reported. Profiled with immunoSEQ multiplex PCR; TCRdb holds only in-frame clones, not every one. This sample has hundreds of thousands of clones, with 80% found just once. The receptor's source is a young man with acute COVID-19. Material for sequencing was PBMCs or T cells enriched from blood (not recorded which). The chain recombines TRBV9 with TRBJ2-2, with D perhaps TRBD1 (7 bases). The CDR3 loop reads CASSPEGAYRNTGELFF. CDR3 coding DNA: TGTGCCAGCAGTCCGGAGGGGGCATATCGTAACACCGGGGAGCTGTTTTTT.